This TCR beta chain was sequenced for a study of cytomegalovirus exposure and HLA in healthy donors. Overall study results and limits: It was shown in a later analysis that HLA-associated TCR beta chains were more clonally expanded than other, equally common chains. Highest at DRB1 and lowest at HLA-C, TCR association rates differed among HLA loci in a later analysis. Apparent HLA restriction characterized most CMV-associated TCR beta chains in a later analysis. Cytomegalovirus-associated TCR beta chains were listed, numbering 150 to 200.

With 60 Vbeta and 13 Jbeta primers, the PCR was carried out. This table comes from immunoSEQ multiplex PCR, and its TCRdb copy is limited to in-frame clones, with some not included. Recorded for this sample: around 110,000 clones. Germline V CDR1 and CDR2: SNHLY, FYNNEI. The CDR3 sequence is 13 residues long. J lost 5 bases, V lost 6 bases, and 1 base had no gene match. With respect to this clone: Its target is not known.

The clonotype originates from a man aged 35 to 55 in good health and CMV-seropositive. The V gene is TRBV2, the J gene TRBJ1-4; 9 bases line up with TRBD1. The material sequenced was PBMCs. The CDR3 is CASRDRGNEKLFF. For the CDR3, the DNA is TGTGCCAGCAGGGACAGGGGAAATGAAAAACTGTTTTTT.